These T cell receptor beta chains were read from a single sample in a study of a mutant IDH1 vaccine in newly diagnosed glioma. The assay was immunoSEQ multiplex PCR, and TCRdb's table has in-frame clones only and misses some. The sample consists of tens of thousands of clones, about four fifths of them appearing once. The sequencing here drew on PBMCs, taken from a glioma patient treated with radiotherapy, temozolomide or both. The origin of the receptors is a woman between 45 and 60 years old with glioma. CDR3s include the opening cysteine and the closing phenylalanine or tryptophan. A D gene is named only where the DNA matches it firmly. Only some rows state a clone size, as once, few, many or a class for expanded clones.

CDR3 protein,CDR3 DNA,J gene,V gene,D gene,clone size,CDR3 length
CASSLGARGTDTQYF,TGTGCCAGCAGCTTAGGTGCCCGTGGCACAGATACGCAGTATTTT,TRBJ2-3,TRBV13,.,once,15
CASNTASDRAPGYTF,TGCGCCAGCAACACCGCCTCCGACAGGGCGCCTGGCTACACCTTC,TRBJ1-2,TRBV5-1,TRBD1,.,15
CASSQEVRGAYNEQFF,TGCGCCAGCAGCCAAGAAGTCAGGGGGGCCTACAATGAGCAGTTCTTC,TRBJ2-1,TRBV4-3,.,.,16
CASSLRGPLNRELFF,TGTGCCAGCAGCCTGAGGGGGCCACTAAACCGGGAGCTGTTTTTT,TRBJ2-2,TRBV28,TRBD1,.,15
CAISAGYEQYF,TGTGCCATCAGTGCAGGCTACGAGCAGTACTTC,TRBJ2-7,TRBV10-3,.,once,11
CASSQGGAGATYNEQFF,TGCGCCAGCAGCCAAGGAGGGGCGGGTGCTACTTACAATGAGCAGTTCTTC,TRBJ2-1,TRBV4-1,.,.,17
CASSEATGAQETQYF,TGTGCCAGCAGTGAAGCGACAGGGGCCCAAGAGACCCAGTACTTC,TRBJ2-5,TRBV6-1,TRBD1,few,15
CASSLGSQGTYEQYF,TGTGCCAGCAGCTTGGGCTCTCAGGGGACCTACGAGCAGTACTTC,TRBJ2-7,TRBV5-4,.,once,15
CASSYQVPFSGNTIYF,TGTGCCAGCAGCTATCAGGTGCCCTTCTCTGGAAACACCATATATTTT,TRBJ1-3,TRBV7-2,.,few,16
CASSSAGFRAGPNIQYF,TGTGCCAGCAGCTCCGCAGGGTTTAGGGCTGGACCAAACATTCAGTACTTC,TRBJ2-4,TRBV5-6,.,.,17
CASNRGPNYGYTF,TGTGCCAGTAACAGGGGGCCTAACTATGGCTACACCTTC,TRBJ1-2,TRBV6-5,TRBD1,.,13
CASTIQGGTEAFF,TGTGCCAGCACCATTCAGGGTGGGACTGAAGCTTTCTTT,TRBJ1-1,TRBV6-5,.,once,13
CASSEDRAYEQYF,TGCGCCAGCAGTGAAGACAGGGCCTACGAGCAGTACTTC,TRBJ2-7,TRBV4-3,TRBD1,.,13
CASRVRLDTDTQYF,TGCGCCAGCCGCGTAAGACTAGACACAGATACGCAGTATTTT,TRBJ2-3,TRBV5-1,.,.,14
CAISEKKDYEQYF,TGTGCCATCAGTGAGAAGAAGGACTACGAGCAGTACTTC,TRBJ2-7,TRBV10-3,.,.,13
CASSPVGSRGDEQYF,TGCGCCAGCAGCCCGGTGGGCTCCCGGGGCGACGAGCAGTACTTC,TRBJ2-7,TRBV5-1,.,.,15
CSVLHSPAKNIQYF,TGCAGCGTCTTACATAGCCCGGCCAAAAACATTCAGTACTTC,TRBJ2-4,TRBV29-1,.,once,14
CASSQVDRSSYNSPLHF,TGTGCCAGCAGCCAAGTTGACAGGAGCTCCTATAATTCACCCCTCCACTTT,TRBJ1-6,TRBV4-2,.,.,17
CASSEDPGTSVTSYEQYF,TGTGCCAGCAGTGAAGACCCCGGGACTAGCGTGACCTCCTACGAGCAGTACTTC,TRBJ2-7,TRBV27,TRBD2,few,18
CASSGGGIQYF,TGTGCCAGCAGCGGGGGGGGCATTCAGTACTTC,TRBJ2-4,TRBV9,TRBD2,.,11
CASSGDSAYSNQPQHF,TGTGCCAGCAGCGGGGACAGCGCCTATAGCAATCAGCCCCAGCATTTT,TRBJ1-5,TRBV11-2,TRBD1,once,16
CASSLQGQVNTEAFF,TGTGCCAGCAGCTTACAGGGACAGGTGAACACTGAAGCTTTCTTT,TRBJ1-1,TRBV11-3,TRBD1,few,15
CASSVERGGQGVYEQYF,TGTGCCAGCAGCGTAGAGCGAGGAGGACAGGGTGTCTACGAGCAGTACTTC,TRBJ2-7,TRBV9,TRBD1,.,17
CASSRVGSTDTQYF,TGCGCCAGCAGCCGAGTCGGGAGCACAGATACGCAGTATTTT,TRBJ2-3,TRBV4-3,.,.,14
CASSQVPGGRGTEAFF,TGTGCCAGCAGCCAAGTACCGGGCGGACGAGGGACTGAAGCTTTCTTT,TRBJ1-1,TRBV4-2,.,.,16
CASSLIRSGNQPQHF,TGTGCCAGTAGTCTGATACGATCAGGCAATCAGCCCCAGCATTTT,TRBJ1-5,TRBV19,.,few,15
CASGEQGPRETQYF,TGTGCCAGCGGTGAACAGGGCCCGAGAGAGACCCAGTACTTC,TRBJ2-5,TRBV27,.,.,14
CASSYGQGGYEQYF,TGTGCCAGCAGTTACGGGCAGGGGGGCTACGAGCAGTACTTC,TRBJ2-7,TRBV6-5,.,.,14
CASSDGSNTEAFF,TGTGCCAGCAGTGACGGATCGAACACTGAAGCTTTCTTT,TRBJ1-1,TRBV6-4,.,.,13
CASRSRWGTPGGSPLHF,TGTGCAAGTCGCTCCAGATGGGGGACGCCCGGAGGTTCACCCCTCCACTTT,TRBJ1-6,TRBV12-2,.,.,17
CASSSRGDYGYTF,TGCGCCAGCAGCTCACGGGGTGACTATGGCTACACCTTC,TRBJ1-2,TRBV5-1,.,.,13
CASSLKDGETQYF,TGCGCCAGCAGCTTGAAGGACGGGGAGACCCAGTACTTC,TRBJ2-5,TRBV5-1,.,.,13
CATFGTGAQPQHF,TGTGCCACCTTCGGGACAGGGGCTCAGCCCCAGCATTTT,TRBJ1-5,TRBV19,TRBD1,.,13
CASSAMDRSSMGDEQFF,TGCGCCAGCAGCGCTATGGACAGATCCTCAATGGGAGATGAGCAGTTCTTC,TRBJ2-1,TRBV5-1,.,.,17
CASSSGASDTQYF,TGTGCCAGCTCATCGGGGGCGTCAGATACGCAGTATTTT,TRBJ2-3,TRBV18,.,.,13
CASRLMGGTEAFF,TGTGCCAGCAGACTAATGGGGGGTACTGAAGCTTTCTTT,TRBJ1-1,TRBV11-2,.,few,13
CASSLSGTSGRRTDTQYF,TGCGCCAGCAGCCTTTCCGGGACTAGCGGGCGACGCACAGATACGCAGTATTTT,TRBJ2-3,TRBV5-1,TRBD2,.,18
CASSVGKGTGDYNEQFF,TGTGCCAGCAGCGTAGGAAAAGGGACTGGGGACTACAATGAGCAGTTCTTC,TRBJ2-1,TRBV9,.,once,17
CASSEAGGGQYSNQPQHF,TGTGCCAGCAGTGAAGCGGGAGGTGGGCAGTATAGCAATCAGCCCCAGCATTTT,TRBJ1-5,TRBV6-1,.,.,18
CASSVAGTPYNEQFF,TGTGCCAGCAGCGTTGCGGGAACCCCCTACAATGAGCAGTTCTTC,TRBJ2-1,TRBV9,.,.,15
CASSERQGSNEQFF,TGTGCCAGCAGTGAAAGACAGGGGAGCAATGAGCAGTTCTTC,TRBJ2-1,TRBV6-4,TRBD1,.,14